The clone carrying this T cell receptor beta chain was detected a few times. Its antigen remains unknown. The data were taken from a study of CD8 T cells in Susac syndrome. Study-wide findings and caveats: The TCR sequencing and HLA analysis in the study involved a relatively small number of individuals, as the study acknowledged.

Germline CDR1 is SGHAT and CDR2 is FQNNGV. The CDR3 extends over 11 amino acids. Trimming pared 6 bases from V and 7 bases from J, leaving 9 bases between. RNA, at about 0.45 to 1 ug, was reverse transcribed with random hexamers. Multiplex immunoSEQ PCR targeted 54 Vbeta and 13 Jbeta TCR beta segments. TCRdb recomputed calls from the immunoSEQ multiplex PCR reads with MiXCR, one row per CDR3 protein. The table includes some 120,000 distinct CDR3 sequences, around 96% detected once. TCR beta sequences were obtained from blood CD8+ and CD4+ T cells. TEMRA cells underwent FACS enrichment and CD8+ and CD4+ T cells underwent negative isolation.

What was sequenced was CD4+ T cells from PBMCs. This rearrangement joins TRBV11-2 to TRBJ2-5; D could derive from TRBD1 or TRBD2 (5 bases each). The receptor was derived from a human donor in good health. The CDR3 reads CASSPGTTQYF. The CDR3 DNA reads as TGTGCCAGCAGTCCCGGGACGACCCAGTACTTC.